Below, one T cell receptor beta chain is given with its context. This table comes from immunoSEQ multiplex PCR, and its TCRdb copy is limited to in-frame clones, with some not included. This sample yields 400,000 to 600,000 clones, of which about 79% are seen a single time; under 15% belongs to the top ten. The sample is drawn from a study of shared clonotypes between healthy human individuals. Sequencing was carried out using PBMCs. The clonotype comes from a woman aged 40 to 49 in good health. Some clones in this sample may be carry-over from other donors' samples.

The CDR3 loop reads CASSQSTSGSRMATDTQYF. Here the CDR3 DNA reads TGTGCCAGCAGCCAAAGCACTAGCGGGAGTAGGATGGCGACAGATACGCAGTATTTT. This chain joins TRBV4-2 and TRBJ2-3; 11 bases agree with TRBD2. The CDR3 totals 19 residues. V lost 2 bases and J lost 3; bases outside the gene matches: 13. Germline V CDR1 and CDR2: LGHNA, YNFKEQ.